This TCR beta chain was captured in a study of early T cells in non-severe SARS-CoV-2 infection (dated by TCRdb to the early 2020s). For context, the study as a whole: TCR sequencing used bulk RNA from unsorted whole blood, so alpha and beta chains could not be paired.

Findings and caveats that apply to the study as a whole: VDJdb matching was skewed toward anti-spike CD8 responses, so virus-specific expansions were likely underestimated and private and CD4 specificities were missed.

Libraries came from 5' RACE. The instrument was a NextSeq 500. In the TCR library protocol, unique molecular identifiers were attached to individual cDNA molecules to correct for PCR bias and sequencing error. TCR alpha and beta chains were both sequenced, and the abundances of alpha and beta sequences in each sample were closely correlated with each other. Under the source paper's analysis protocol: Decombinator V4 was used to annotate the V gene, J gene and CDR3 of the TCR sequences. TCRs were defined as expanded if a significant change between any two time points was detected under a Poisson model with p below 0.0001. TCR abundances were normalised to the total number of TCRs sequenced per sample and expressed as counts per million. TRAV1-2 paired with TRAJ12, TRAJ20 or TRAJ33 defined MAIT TCRs, while TRAV10 paired with TRAJ18 defined iNKT TCRs. VDJdb, accessed 1 November 2021, was searched for CMV, EBV and SARS-CoV-2 annotated TCRs, with TCRs annotated for multiple antigens excluded. TCRdb took the public reads, trimmed them with fastp at Q25, ran MiXCR for clone calling and kept in-frame beta chains. Each entry is one CDR3 protein sequence, shown with its most common DNA and genes. Clone size and V and J calls follow TCRdb, not the original study. The sample table shows around 60,000 distinct CDR3 sequences, and 12% are seen once. The ten most abundant clones make up approximately 10% of the sample.

Counted from cysteine to phenylalanine, this CDR3 has 15 amino acids. The CDR3 DNA has 45 bases and is translated from base 1. The germline V gene supplies CDR1 MNHEY and CDR2 SVGEGT. Trimming accounts for 5 bases at V and 6 bases at J, while the number of junction bases matched to no gene is 7. This clonotype has just a few counts. The clone's antigen remains unknown. No base qualities exist here, and no much larger clone lies one base off it. A case-control design nested within a healthcare worker cohort in London, UK, was used, with weekly nasopharyngeal swab PCR tests and blood sampling performed. Healthcare workers were recruited during the week of the UK lockdown, between 23 and 31 March 2020, and followed weekly for up to roughly 15 weeks.

Sequencing input: whole blood. The TCR originated in an adult who was a healthcare worker with PCR-confirmed SARS-CoV-2 infection or an uninfected control (not recorded which). The chain is encoded by TRBV6-2 or TRBV6-3 joined to TRBJ2-1, and 10 junction bases match TRBD2. The CDR3 region has the sequence CASSPSGRGSNEQFF. The nucleotide sequence is TGTGCCAGCAGTCCCAGCGGGAGGGGGAGCAATGAGCAGTTCTTC.